The 13 T cell receptor beta chains listed next were all sequenced from one sample in a study of blood T cell repertoires in COVID-19. TCRdb keeps only in-frame clones here, not all; method: immunoSEQ multiplex PCR. Seen here are 350,000 to 400,000 clones, 89% observed once, and the top ten hold 1.7%. Specimen: PBMCs or T cells enriched from blood (not recorded which). Every receptor here comes from a woman aged 25 to 39 who had recovered from COVID-19.

J is TRBJ1-6 and V is TRBV18, with a tentative D call TRBD1 (6 bases). The germline V gene has CDR1 KGHSH and CDR2 LQKENI. The V end lost 4 bases, the J end lost 14 bases, and 18 bases lay between the germline ends. This CDR3 contains 14 residues. CDR3 sequence reads: CASSLEQGPPALHF. The CDR3 DNA follows: TGTGCCAGCTCACTTGAACAGGGCCCCCCGGCCCTCCACTTT.

This chain links TRBV14 with TRBJ1-1; tentatively, D is TRBD1 (6 bases). The CDR3 consists of 16 residues. Germline loops: CDR1 SGHDN, CDR2 FVKESK. With 3 bases removed from V and 3 bases from J, the gap between germline ends came to 17 bases. The CDR3 reads CASSHLGRGEDTEAFF. CDR3 nucleotide sequence: TGTGCCAGCAGCCACTTGGGCAGGGGTGAGGACACTGAAGCTTTCTTT.

CDR3 protein: CAISVEGSGYTF. Written as DNA, the CDR3 is TGTGCCATCAGTGTTGAGGGATCCGGCTACACCTTC. J is TRBJ1-2 and V is TRBV10-3; D is unresolved. This CDR3 comprises 12 residues. Germline lookup yields CDR1 ENHRY and CDR2 SYGVKD. Trimming pared 4 bases from V and 8 bases from J, leaving 11 bases between.

J is TRBJ2-6 and V is TRBV30; TRBD1 matches 9 bases. CDR1 and CDR2 from the germline V gene are GTSNPN and SVGIG (reference sequence). This CDR3 has 16 amino acids. With 1 base clipped from V and 8 bases from J, the junction kept 9 bases outside the gene matches. The CDR3 region has the DNA TGTGCCTGGAGTGATACCGGGACAGGGCTTTCCAACGTCCTGACTTTC. Protein product: CAWSDTGTGLSNVLTF.

The rearrangement links TRBV20-1 to TRBJ1-3; D gene ambiguous. CDR3 length equals 14 residues. Germline V gene data show CDR1 as DFQATT and CDR2 as SNEGSKA (reference sequence). V was pared by 3 bases and J by 2 bases, with 11 bases between. The CDR3 DNA follows: TGCAGTGCTAGTCGCAGCGCTCCTGGAAACACCATATATTTT. Residues: CSASRSAPGNTIYF.

The chain couples TRBV5-1 to TRBJ1-5; TRBD1 agrees at 9 bases. Trimming took 4 bases from V and 2 from J; bases not matched to a gene: 4. The CDR3 covers 15 residues. Germline CDR1 is SGHRS and CDR2 is YFSETQ. The CDR3 DNA sequence: TGCGCCAGCAGCCGGACAGGGGACGGCAATCAGCCCCAGCATTTT. Translated: CASSRTGDGNQPQHF.

V is TRBV27 and J is TRBJ2-1; 8 bases agree with TRBD1. The length of the CDR3 is 15 residues. The germline V gene encodes CDR1 MNHEY and CDR2 SMNVEV (reference sequence). Trimming took 5 bases from V and 3 from J; bases not matched to a gene: 6. In DNA, the CDR3 is TGTGCCAGCAGTCGGAGACAGGGGCTCTACAATGAGCAGTTCTTC. Translation: CASSRRQGLYNEQFF.

This clone was observed a few times. In nucleotides, the CDR3 is TGTGCCAGCAGTTTATCAACTAGCGGGTTCCAAGAGACCCAGTACTTC. This codes for CASSLSTSGFQETQYF. The chain is built from TRBV28 and TRBJ2-5; 9 nucleotides agree with TRBD2. This CDR3 contains 16 residues. V gave up 1 base and J gave up 1 base; unmatched junction bases: 4. In germline, CDR1 is MDHEN, CDR2 SYDVKM.

The chain uses TRBV30 and TRBJ1-1; D possibly corresponds to TRBD1 (5 bases). Trimming cost V 5 bases and J 4 bases, with 17 bases left between them. Germline V gives CDR1 GTSNPN, CDR2 SVGIG (reference sequence). The CDR3 contains 14 residues. The CDR3 spells CAWGTGGRGTEAFF. The CDR3 DNA is TGTGCCTGGGGCACCGGGGGGAGGGGCACTGAAGCTTTCTTT. The variable domain in full, with the rest retrieved from reference TRBV30 and TRBJ1-1, is SQTIHQWPATLVQPVGSPLSLECTVEGTSNPNLYWYRQAAGRGLQLLFYSVGIGQISSEVPQNLSASRPQDRQFILSSKKLLLSDSGFYLCAWGTGGRGTEAFFGQGTRLTVV.

V and J are TRBV6-5 and TRBJ2-2; D call uncertain. Germline V lookup: CDR1 MNHEY, CDR2 SVGAGI. V shed 5 bases and J shed 4 bases, with 14 bases lying between them. This CDR3 region has 15 residues. CDR3 in amino acids: CASSPGSFFTGELFF. DNA for the CDR3: TGTGCCAGCAGTCCCGGGTCTTTCTTCACCGGGGAGCTGTTTTTT.

The V gene is TRBV25-1, the J gene TRBJ2-3; weak D call: TRBD1 (5 bases). Trimming removed 1 base at V and 7 bases at J, with 15 bases between. Germline V gene sequence: CDR1 MGHDK, CDR2 SYGVNS. The CDR3 spans 15 residues. The CDR3: CASSEFRGELNTQYF. CDR3 DNA sequence: TGTGCCAGCAGTGAATTTAGGGGCGAATTAAATACGCAGTATTTT.

The chain combines TRBV2 with TRBJ2-5; weak D call: TRBD1 (5 bases). This CDR3 has 13 amino acids. Trimming took off 6 bases at V and 5 bases at J, with 13 bases between the two ends. Germline assignment: CDR1 SNHLY and CDR2 FYNNEI. CDR3 loop: CASSRVRSETQYF. CDR3 nucleotides: TGTGCCAGCAGCAGGGTTCGATCCGAGACCCAGTACTTC.

This chain connects TRBV28 to TRBJ2-2; weak D call: TRBD2 (6 bases). The length of the CDR3 is 14 residues. Trimming left V 7 bases short and J 0 bases short, with 9 bases between. The germline V gene has CDR1 MDHEN and CDR2 SYDVKM. CDR3 sequence reads: CASIGGTNTGELFF. The CDR3 nucleotides are TGTGCCAGCATCGGGGGTACGAACACCGGGGAGCTGTTTTTT.